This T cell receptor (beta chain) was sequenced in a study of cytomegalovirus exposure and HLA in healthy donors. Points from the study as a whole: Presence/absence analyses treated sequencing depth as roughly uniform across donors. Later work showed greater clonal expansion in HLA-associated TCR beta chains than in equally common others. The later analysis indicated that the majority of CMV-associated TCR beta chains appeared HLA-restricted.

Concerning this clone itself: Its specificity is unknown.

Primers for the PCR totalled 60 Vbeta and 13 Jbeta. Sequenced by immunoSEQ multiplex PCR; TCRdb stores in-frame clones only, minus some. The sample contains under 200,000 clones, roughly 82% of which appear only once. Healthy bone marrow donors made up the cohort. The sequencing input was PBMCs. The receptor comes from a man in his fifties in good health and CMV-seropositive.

The CDR3 here is CASSNRALEQYF. The CDR3 DNA is TGTGCCAGCAGTAACAGGGCTCTCGAGCAGTACTTC. The chain links TRBV28 to TRBJ2-7, with a possible D match to TRBD1 (6 bases). This CDR3 region has 12 residues. V was pared by 5 bases and J by 6 bases, with 11 bases between. Germline V gene lookup returns CDR1 MDHEN and CDR2 SYDVKM.